Below are 14 T cell receptor beta chains sequenced from a single sample in a study of blood T cell repertoires in COVID-19. Clones were read by immunoSEQ multiplex PCR, and TCRdb kept only the in-frame ones, dropping some. The sample records 250,000 or so clones, 87% being singletons. The sequencing input was peripheral blood. The receptors stem from a woman between 40 and 55 years old who had recovered from COVID-19.

This clone appeared once. The CDR3 DNA follows: TGTGCCAGCTCACCGGACAGGGGCTGGTATGGCTACACCTTC. The encoded protein is CASSPDRGWYGYTF. The rearrangement links TRBV18 to TRBJ1-2; 9 bases fit TRBD1. Per the germline V gene, CDR1 is KGHSH and CDR2 is LQKENI. Losses at the gene ends were 3 bases for V and 5 bases for J; bases not matched to a gene: 4. The CDR3 has 14 amino acids.

This chain connects TRBV9 to TRBJ1-4; 10 bases are shared with TRBD1. V gave up 6 bases and J gave up 5 bases; unmatched junction bases: 4. Germline CDR1 is SGDLS and CDR2 is YYNGEE. The CDR3 is made up of 14 amino acids. CDR3 region: CASTRTGGNEKLFF. CDR3 nucleotides: TGTGCCAGCACCCGGACAGGGGGAAATGAAAAACTGTTTTTT.

This chain links TRBV5-1 with TRBJ2-5; 9 nucleotides agree with TRBD2. Germline CDR1 is SGHRS and CDR2 is YFSETQ. The CDR3 runs to 14 residues. V gave up 0 bases and J gave up 4 bases; unmatched junction bases: 1. The CDR3 nucleotides are TGCGCCAGCAGCTTGGCTAGCGGGGTAGAGACCCAGTACTTC. It specifies CASSLASGVETQYF.

The chain uses TRBV19 and TRBJ2-7, with 10 bases that match TRBD2. Germline CDR1 and CDR2: LNHDA and SQIVND (reference sequence). The ends lost 6 bases at V and 6 bases at J; junction bases unmatched: 8. The CDR3 runs 14 residues. The CDR3 here is CASSLSGGAVEQYF. The CDR3 DNA is TGTGCCAGTAGCCTGAGCGGGGGGGCCGTCGAGCAGTACTTC.

The chain combines TRBV7-9 with TRBJ1-1, with D perhaps matching TRBD1 (6 bases). Germline V gives CDR1 SEHNR, CDR2 FQNEAQ (reference sequence). V was cut by 7 bases and J by 5 bases, with 14 bases left in between. The length of the CDR3 is 13 residues. The CDR3 region is CASTRTQGTEAFF. Written as DNA, the CDR3 is TGTGCCAGCACCCGCACGCAGGGGACTGAAGCTTTCTTT.

The chain carries TRBV5-1 and TRBJ2-5; D may be TRBD1 (5 bases). The CDR3 is 15 amino acids. The V end was cut by 0 bases, the J end by 1 base, with 10 bases between. Germline values: CDR1 SGHRS, CDR2 YFSETQ. The CDR3 DNA reads TGCGCCAGCAGCTTGGGCAGGGTGACCCAAGAGACCCAGTACTTC. It specifies CASSLGRVTQETQYF.

This clone has ten or more counts. This sequence joins TRBV11-2 and TRBJ1-6; maybe TRBD1 (5 bases). Germline V gene sequence: CDR1 SGHAT, CDR2 FQNNGV. This CDR3 region has 15 residues. V was trimmed by 5 bases and J by 3 bases, leaving 11 bases between them. The CDR3 DNA reads TGTGCCAGCAGCCCACCGGGACTCTATAATTCACCCCTCCACTTT. Encoded protein: CASSPPGLYNSPLHF.

The CDR3 bases are TGCGCCAGCAGCCAGGGGGCAGTCAGGTCACCCCTCCACTTT. Protein product: CASSQGAVRSPLHF. The rearrangement joins TRBV5-1 to TRBJ1-6; 8 positions agree with TRBD1. Germline CDR1 SGHRS, CDR2 YFSETQ. The CDR3 is 14 amino acids. After removal of 4 bases from V and 10 bases from J, the junction contained 7 bases not matched to a gene.

The chain couples TRBV15 to TRBJ1-4, with 7 bases aligning to TRBD1. This CDR3 is built from 17 residues. CDR1 and CDR2 (germline): LNHNV, YYDKDF (reference sequence). Trimming cost V 0 bases and J 5 bases; bases outside gene matches: 9. CDR3 nucleotides: TGTGCCACCAGCAGAGACCGCGGACAGGACCTGAATGAAAAACTGTTTTTT. Protein product: CATSRDRGQDLNEKLFF. The entire variable domain, with the rest obtained from reference TRBV15 and TRBJ1-4, is as follows: DAMVIQNPRYQVTQFGKPVTLSCSQTLNHNVMYWYQQKSSQAPKLLFHYYDKDFNNEADTPDNFQSRRPNTSFCFLDIRSPGLGDTAMYLCATSRDRGQDLNEKLFFGSGTQLSVL.

This clone was seen a single time. A read error may account for a junction end that differs from germline. The chain has TRBV19 and TRBJ2-4; D might be TRBD1 (5 bases). CDR1 and CDR2 from the germline V gene are LNHDA and SQIVND (reference sequence). CDR3 size: 15 residues. The CDR3 sequence is CASSIQGWAKNIQYF. CDR3 nucleotide sequence: TGCGCCAGTAGTATCCAGGGTTGGGCCAAAAACATTCAGTACTTC.

Only one count was recorded for this clone. The chain combines TRBV9 with TRBJ1-5; 10 nucleotides line up with TRBD1. Germline assignment: CDR1 SGDLS and CDR2 YYNGEE. J gave up 6 bases and V 4 bases, and 7 bases lay outside the gene matches. This CDR3 contains 15 residues. CDR3 residues: CASSHHGQGVQPQHF. CDR3 bases: TGTGCCAGCAGCCACCACGGACAGGGGGTTCAGCCCCAGCATTTT.

Note on this clone: The same CDR3 can be traced to other DNA sequences in this sample. This chain uses TRBV3-1 (or the pseudogene TRBV3-2) with TRBJ2-3; D may be TRBD2 (6 bases). The V end was cut by 1 base, the J end by 1 base, with 9 bases between. This CDR3 is 15 amino acids long. Germline lookup yields CDR1 LGHDT and CDR2 YNNKEL (reference sequence). CDR3 in amino acids: CASSQAGGGTDTQYF. The CDR3 region has the DNA TGTGCCAGCAGCCAAGCGGGCGGGGGCACAGATACGCAGTATTTT.

The chain has TRBV21-1 and TRBJ2-5; the DNA was not used to check the table's D call, TRBD2. TRBV21-1 is listed as a pseudogene. The CDR3 spans 21 residues. The DNA of the CDR3 is TGTGCCAGCAGCCCTCACCAATGCGGGACTAGCGGGGGTTTGTACCAAGAGACCCAGTACTTC. Its protein is CASSPHQCGTSGGLYQETQYF.

This clone was detected a few times. V gene TRBV7-6 combines with J gene TRBJ2-2; possible D gene TRBD1, 6 bases. Germline CDR1 is SGHVS and CDR2 is FNYEAQ. V lost 2 bases to trimming and J lost 4 bases, with 17 bases between them. CDR3 length: 17 amino acids. CDR3 DNA: TGTGCCAGCAGCTTATCCACAGGGTTTTCGGGCACCGGGGAGCTGTTTTTT. Amino acids: CASSLSTGFSGTGELFF.